Below, one T cell receptor beta chain is given with its context. The data originate from a study of blood T cell repertoires in COVID-19. This CDR3 has 14 residues. CDR1 and CDR2 from the germline V gene are SGHKS and YYEKEE (reference sequence). With 1 base clipped from V and 8 bases from J, the junction kept 5 bases outside the gene matches. Clones were sequenced by immunoSEQ multiplex PCR, and TCRdb holds only the in-frame ones, with some missing. The data show 210,000 or so clones, less than 90% seen once. This receptor was identified in a man aged 40-49 years with active or convalescent COVID-19. The chain is built from TRBV5-5 and TRBJ1-4; 7 bases fit TRBD1. The sequenced sample consisted of peripheral blood. CDR3 coding DNA: TGTGCCAGCAGCTTGATCCAGGGGGTGGAAAAACTGTTTTTT. It translates to CASSLIQGVEKLFF. The whole variable domain, filled in from reference TRBV5-5 and TRBJ1-4, reads DAGVTQSPTHLIKTRGQQVTLRCSPISGHKSVSWYQQVLGQGPQFIFQYYEKEERGRGNFPDRFSARQFPNYSSELNVNALLLGDSALYLCASSLIQGVEKLFFGSGTQLSVL.